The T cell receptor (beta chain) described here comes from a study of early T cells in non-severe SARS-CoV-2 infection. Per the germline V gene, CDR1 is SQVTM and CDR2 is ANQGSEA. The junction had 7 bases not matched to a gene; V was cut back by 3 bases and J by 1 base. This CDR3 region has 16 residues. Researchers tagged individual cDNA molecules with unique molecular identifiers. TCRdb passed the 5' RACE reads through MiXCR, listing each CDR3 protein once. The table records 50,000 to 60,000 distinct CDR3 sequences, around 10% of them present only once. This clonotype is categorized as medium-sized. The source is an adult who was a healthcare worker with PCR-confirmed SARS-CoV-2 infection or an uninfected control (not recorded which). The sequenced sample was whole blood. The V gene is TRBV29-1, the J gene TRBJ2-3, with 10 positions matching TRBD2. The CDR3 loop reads CSVDGGLATGTDTQYF. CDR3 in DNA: TGCAGCGTTGACGGGGGACTAGCGACCGGCACAGATACGCAGTATTTT.